This is a list of T cell receptor beta chains from one sample in a study of metastatic and nonmetastatic thyroid tumors. TCRdb re-clonotyped the PCR reads via MiXCR. The sample lists tens of thousands of clones; 20% to 30% were seen once. Specimen: blood. The receptors derive from a female donor with papillary thyroid cancer or a benign thyroid nodule (not recorded which). Some clones in this sample may be carry-over from other donors' samples. CDR3s include the opening cysteine and the closing phenylalanine or tryptophan. The D gene is left open where the match is weak. Size is stated for part of the rows, as once, few or many counts, or as a class when the clone is expanded.

CDR3aa: CSASSGDLNEQFF
CDR3nt: TGCAGTGCTAGTTCGGGGGACCTCAATGAGCAGTTCTTC
abundance: many
d_gene: NA
v_gene: TRBV20-1
j_gene: TRBJ2-1

CDR3aa: CASSLAAGGYNEQFF
CDR3nt: TGTGCCAGCAGCTTAGCAGCGGGAGGGTACAATGAGCAGTTCTTC
abundance: medium-sized
d_gene: TRBD2
v_gene: TRBV11-1
j_gene: TRBJ2-1

CDR3aa: CSARHHDPADTQYF
CDR3nt: TGCAGTGCTAGACACCATGATCCCGCAGATACGCAGTATTTT
abundance: many
d_gene: NA
v_gene: TRBV20-1
j_gene: TRBJ2-3

CDR3aa: CASSLGGLSGPSGTGELFF
CDR3nt: TGTGCCAGCAGCTTGGGTGGACTTAGCGGCCCTAGTGGCACCGGGGAGCTGTTTTTT
abundance: many
d_gene: NA
v_gene: TRBV7-9
j_gene: TRBJ2-2

CDR3aa: CASTSLAGVEYNEQFF
CDR3nt: TGTGCCAGCACGTCACTAGCGGGAGTGGAGTACAATGAGCAGTTCTTC
abundance: few
d_gene: TRBD2
v_gene: TRBV6-2/TRBV6-3
j_gene: TRBJ2-1

CDR3aa: CASSIGGAGTGELFF
CDR3nt: TGTGCCAGTAGTATAGGAGGGGCCGGCACCGGGGAGCTGTTTTTT
abundance: many
d_gene: NA
v_gene: TRBV19
j_gene: TRBJ2-2

CDR3aa: CASSLPTVKYGYTF
CDR3nt: TGTGCCAGCAGTTTGCCGACAGTAAAGTATGGCTACACCTTC
abundance: many
d_gene: NA
v_gene: TRBV28
j_gene: TRBJ1-2

CDR3aa: CASSVFRTRGTDTQYF
CDR3nt: TGTGCCAGCAGTGTCTTCAGGACTAGAGGCACAGATACGCAGTATTTT
abundance: NA
d_gene: TRBD2
v_gene: TRBV2
j_gene: TRBJ2-3

CDR3aa: CASSEEADTQYF
CDR3nt: TGTGCCAGCAGCGAGGAAGCAGATACGCAGTATTTT
abundance: many
d_gene: NA
v_gene: TRBV9
j_gene: TRBJ2-3

CDR3aa: CASSPQMRGQGGSYEQYF
CDR3nt: TGTGCCAGCTCACCACAAATGAGGGGACAGGGTGGATCCTACGAGCAGTACTTC
abundance: many
d_gene: TRBD1
v_gene: TRBV18
j_gene: TRBJ2-7

CDR3aa: CASGGSTEAFF
CDR3nt: TGTGCCAGCGGCGGTAGCACTGAAGCTTTCTTT
abundance: many
d_gene: NA
v_gene: TRBV7-9
j_gene: TRBJ1-1

CDR3aa: CASTPPLASTNEKLFF
CDR3nt: TGTGCCAGCACCCCTCCGTTGGCTTCAACTAATGAAAAACTGTTTTTT
abundance: few
d_gene: NA
v_gene: TRBV28
j_gene: TRBJ1-4

CDR3aa: CASSQGTSFYEQYF
CDR3nt: TGTGCCAGCAGCCAAGGGACTAGTTTCTACGAGCAGTACTTC
abundance: many
d_gene: TRBD2
v_gene: TRBV14
j_gene: TRBJ2-7

CDR3aa: CASSLENSLLGPQHF
CDR3nt: TGTGCCAGCAGCTTGGAGAATTCACTTCTAGGGCCCCAGCATTTT
abundance: many
d_gene: NA
v_gene: TRBV7-2
j_gene: TRBJ1-5

CDR3aa: CASSQARSGNTIYF
CDR3nt: TGCGCCAGCAGCCAAGCCCGCTCTGGAAACACCATATATTTT
abundance: many
d_gene: NA
v_gene: TRBV4-1
j_gene: TRBJ1-3

CDR3aa: CASSVQGFEGNEQFF
CDR3nt: TGTGCCAGCAGCGTACAGGGTTTTGAGGGTAATGAGCAGTTCTTC
abundance: many
d_gene: NA
v_gene: TRBV9
j_gene: TRBJ2-1

CDR3aa: CASTREETQYF
CDR3nt: TGTGCCAGCACGCGGGAGGAGACCCAGTACTTC
abundance: many
d_gene: TRBD2
v_gene: TRBV6-1
j_gene: TRBJ2-5

CDR3aa: CASSGYPGLAGGGDEQFF
CDR3nt: TGTGCCAGCAGTGGCTACCCGGGACTAGCGGGAGGGGGGGATGAGCAGTTCTTT
abundance: few
d_gene: TRBD2
v_gene: TRBV27
j_gene: TRBJ2-1

CDR3aa: CASSAVPDTQYF
CDR3nt: TGTGCCAGCAGCGCAGTCCCAGATACGCAGTATTTT
abundance: many
d_gene: NA
v_gene: TRBV7-9
j_gene: TRBJ2-3